The 31 T cell receptor beta chains presented below share a single source sample, sequenced in a study of response to subunit inactivated influenza vaccine. A single record per CDR3 protein comes from TCRdb applying MiXCR to the RT-PCR reads. The sample lists 800,000 or so distinct CDR3 sequences; about 20% were seen once. Sample: PBMCs from blood, taken about 5 days after vaccination. Receptors originate from a man between 50 and 59 years old who received an inactivated influenza vaccine.

This clonotype was seen a few times. The chain couples TRBV6-2 or TRBV6-3 to TRBJ1-2; no reliable D call. Per germline, CDR1 MNHEY and CDR2 SVGEGT. The ends were cut back, 11 bases at V and 5 bases at J, with 21 bases in the middle. The CDR3 is 14 amino acids. The CDR3 coding sequence is TGTGCCGCCCGAGCTCCGGGAGATTGGTATGGCTACACCTTC. Translating gives CAARAPGDWYGYTF.

The CDR3 here is CASSFSGRESRETQYF. In DNA, the CDR3 is TGTGCCAGCAGTTTCTCGGGCAGGGAATCGAGAGAGACCCAGTACTTC. The chain links TRBV27 to TRBJ2-5; the D gene is possibly TRBD1 (5 bases). CDR1 and CDR2 from the germline V gene are MNHEY and SMNVEV (reference sequence). The V end lost 3 bases, the J end lost 4 bases, and 18 bases lay between the germline ends. The CDR3 runs 16 residues.

This clonotype was seen only a few times. V and J are TRBV5-1 and TRBJ2-7; D might be TRBD1 (6 bases). In germline, CDR1 is SGHRS, CDR2 YFSETQ. This CDR3 contains 16 residues. Trimming shortened V by 2 bases and J by 3 bases, and 18 bases separated the two germline ends. CDR3 in amino acids: CASSFRNRASHYEQYF. The CDR3 nucleotides read TGCGCCAGCAGCTTTCGGAACAGGGCCTCTCACTACGAGCAGTACTTC.

Only a few counts were recorded for this clonotype. The chain employs TRBV27 and TRBJ2-7; 10 bases map to TRBD2. V gave up 7 bases and J gave up 4 bases; unmatched junction bases: 10. Germline V CDR1 and CDR2: MNHEY, SMNVEV (reference sequence). The CDR3 extends over 15 amino acids. The CDR3 nucleotides read TGTGCCAGCACCGTCAGCGGGAGGGCCTTTTACGAGCAGTACTTC. Translating it yields CASTVSGRAFYEQYF.

This clonotype was seen a handful of times. The CDR3 DNA reads TGTGCCAGCAGCTTGGGTCTGGGGACCGGCATGAACACTGAAGCTTTCTTT. It translates to CASSLGLGTGMNTEAFF. The chain links TRBV5-5 to TRBJ1-1; possible D gene TRBD1, 5 bases. Trimming took 0 bases from V and 0 from J, leaving 15 bases between them. Germline CDR1 and CDR2: SGHKS and YYEKEE (reference sequence). This CDR3 spans 17 amino acids.

This clonotype showed up just a few times. The chain couples TRBV12-3 or TRBV12-4 to TRBJ2-5; 7 bases are shared with TRBD1. V lost 6 bases and J lost 7; bases outside the gene matches: 11. This CDR3 has 14 residues. The chain's CDR3 is CASRPTGDSGTQYF. CDR3 in DNA: TGTGCCAGCAGACCAACAGGGGATTCAGGGACCCAGTACTTC.

The V and J genes are TRBV9 and TRBJ2-2, with D unresolved. The germline V gene encodes CDR1 SGDLS and CDR2 YYNGEE. The length of the CDR3 is 11 residues. V was shortened by 2 bases and J by 7 bases, with 3 bases between the two germline ends. The CDR3 sequence is CASSVFGELFF. The DNA of the CDR3 is TGTGCCAGCAGCGTTTTCGGGGAGCTGTTTTTT.

The chain joins TRBV28 to TRBJ1-5; no clear D. The CDR3 covers 13 residues. Germline-derived CDR1 and CDR2 are MDHEN and SYDVKM. V was pared by 6 bases and J by 5 bases, with 11 bases between. The CDR3 region has the DNA TGTGCCAGCAGGTGGACGGAATATCAGCCCCAGCATTTT. This encodes CASRWTEYQPQHF.

V and J are TRBV29-1 and TRBJ2-5; 14 bases line up with TRBD2. The CDR3 is 16 amino acids. CDR1 and CDR2 from the germline V gene are SQVTM and ANQGSEA. The V gene end was trimmed by 1 base and the J gene end by 3 bases; junction bases not matched to a gene: 4. This CDR3 reads CSVEVLGLAGEETQYF. The CDR3 DNA is TGCAGCGTTGAAGTTCTGGGACTAGCGGGAGAAGAGACCCAGTACTTC.

J is TRBJ2-7 and V is TRBV20-1; perhaps TRBD1 as D (5 bases). CDR3 size: 13 residues. With 4 bases removed from V and 5 bases from J, the gap between germline ends came to 15 bases. Germline V gene data show CDR1 as DFQATT and CDR2 as SNEGSKA (reference sequence). CDR3 coding DNA: TGCAGTGCTAACGAGGCCAGGGATAACGAGCAGTACTTC. It translates to CSANEARDNEQYF.

The gene calls are TRBV20-1 and TRBJ2-3; 15 positions match TRBD2. Germline CDR1 DFQATT, CDR2 SNEGSKA (reference sequence). After removal of 5 bases from V and 6 bases from J, the junction contained 6 bases not matched to a gene. The CDR3 is 15 residues long. The CDR3 region has the DNA TGCAGTGCTCCGAGGACTAGCGGGAGGGCGGATACGCAGTATTTT. It specifies CSAPRTSGRADTQYF.

J is TRBJ2-5 and V is TRBV4-3; 11 nucleotides match TRBD2. Losses at the gene ends were 0 bases for V and 9 bases for J; bases not matched to a gene: 9. The CDR3 loop spans 16 amino acids. CDR1 and CDR2 from the germline V gene are LGHNA and YSLEER. The DNA of the CDR3 is TGCGCCAGCAGCCAAGATGGGACTAGCGGTTTTTGGGCCCAGTACTTC. This translates into CASSQDGTSGFWAQYF.

This clonotype came up a few times. V is TRBV7-9 and J is TRBJ2-5; 10 bases agree with TRBD2. CDR3 length: 17 residues. From germline, CDR1 is SEHNR and CDR2 FQNEAQ (reference sequence). After removal of 5 bases from V and 0 bases from J, the junction contained 9 bases not matched to a gene. In nucleotides, the CDR3 is TGTGCCAGCAGCCTTACTCAAGCGGGGGGGAACCAAGAGACCCAGTACTTC. Translating it yields CASSLTQAGGNQETQYF.

The chain couples TRBV10-3 to TRBJ1-2; 7 nucleotides line up with TRBD1. The CDR3 is 14 amino acids. Germline trimming cut 8 bases from V and 3 bases from J; bases unmatched to any gene: 9. Germline values: CDR1 ENHRY, CDR2 SYGVKD. CDR3 in DNA: TGTGCCATCCAGGGTCAGGGGGTGGACTATGGCTACACCTTC. Translating gives CAIQGQGVDYGYTF.

Worth noting for this clonotype: One end of the junction fails to match germline, which may point to a read error. The chain couples TRBV2 to TRBJ2-5, with TRBD1 identical over 9 bases. The germline V gene has CDR1 SNHLY and CDR2 FYNNEI. This CDR3 has 16 amino acids. In DNA, the CDR3 is TGTGTCAGCACCACAGACCATGGACAGGGGTGGAAGACCCAGTACTTC. Translated: CVSTTDHGQGWKTQYF.

This clonotype has a count of ten or more. This rearrangement joins TRBV20-1 to TRBJ2-7; D is unclear. CDR3 size: 12 residues. CDR1 and CDR2 (germline): DFQATT, SNEGSKA (reference sequence). Trimming left V 0 bases short and J 4 bases short, with 7 bases between. CDR3 DNA: TGCAGTGCTAGAGATCGTATTTACGAGCAGTACTTC. It specifies CSARDRIYEQYF.

In this sample, this clonotype turned up many times. This chain connects TRBV24-1 to TRBJ2-3, with D unclear. The CDR3 runs to 12 residues. The germline CDR1 and CDR2 sequences are KGHDR and SFDVKD. V gave up 4 bases and J gave up 5 bases, with 6 bases separating them. CDR3 region: CATSDLGDTQYF. In DNA, the CDR3 is TGTGCCACCAGTGACCTGGGAGATACGCAGTATTTT.

This clonotype was seen many times. CDR3 protein: CASSQEIIDTQYF. CDR3 DNA sequence: TGCGCCAGCAGCCAAGAGATAATAGATACGCAGTATTTT. The chain couples TRBV4-3 to TRBJ2-3; D is unclear. The CDR3 is made up of 13 amino acids. Germline CDR1 reads LGHNA; CDR2 reads YSLEER. The V end was cut by 0 bases, the J end by 5 bases, with 6 bases between.

The chain uses TRBV4-3 and TRBJ2-3; the D gene is possibly TRBD2 (5 bases). V was trimmed by 5 bases and J by 4 bases, leaving 13 bases between them. CDR1 is LGHNA, CDR2 YSLEER, per germline. The CDR3 consists of 14 residues. CDR3 protein: CASSDYLRADTQYF. CDR3 bases: TGCGCCAGCAGCGACTACCTTCGGGCAGATACGCAGTATTTT.

This clonotype was observed a handful of times. The J gene is TRBJ2-7, the V gene TRBV6-2 or TRBV6-3, with TRBD1 matching over 7 bases. The CDR3 has 15 amino acids. V dropped 3 bases and J dropped 2; count of bases not matched to a gene: 7. The V gene's germline CDR1 is MNHEY and CDR2 SVGEGT. CDR3 in amino acids: CASSYDGQGAYEQYF. The CDR3 bases are TGTGCCAGCAGTTATGACGGGCAGGGGGCCTACGAGCAGTACTTC.

This clonotype was observed a few times. The chain is built from TRBV6-6 and TRBJ2-5; the match to TRBD1 covers 9 bases. The CDR3 covers 13 residues. Germline V gives CDR1 MNHNY, CDR2 SVGAGI (reference sequence). The V gene end was trimmed by 7 bases and the J gene end by 5 bases; junction bases not matched to a gene: 5. The CDR3 sequence: CASTDRGRETQYF. The CDR3 coding sequence is TGTGCCAGCACGGACAGGGGTCGTGAGACCCAGTACTTC.

This chain links TRBV29-1 with TRBJ1-1, with a possible D match to TRBD1 (5 bases). The ends were cut back, 5 bases at V and 5 bases at J, with 12 bases in the middle. Germline assignment: CDR1 SQVTM and CDR2 ANQGSEA. The CDR3 totals 12 residues. The CDR3 DNA is TGCAGCGTTCGGGACTCGGGGACTGAAGCTTTCTTT. This gives the protein CSVRDSGTEAFF.

The rearrangement links TRBV4-3 to TRBJ2-3; 14 positions match TRBD2. The germline V gene encodes CDR1 LGHNA and CDR2 YSLEER. V lost 4 bases, J lost 1 base, and 7 bases stayed unmatched. This CDR3 is 18 amino acids long. CDR3 protein: CASSRRLAGGPGTDTQYF. CDR3 bases: TGCGCCAGCAGCCGTAGACTAGCGGGAGGGCCTGGCACAGATACGCAGTATTTT.

The V gene is TRBV4-3, the J gene TRBJ2-1, with 8 bases identical to TRBD1. The germline V gene encodes CDR1 LGHNA and CDR2 YSLEER. CDR3 length: 15 residues. V shed 4 bases, J shed 1 base, and the junction held 3 bases outside the gene matches. The CDR3 DNA sequence: TGCGCCAGCAGCCCGTGGACAGGGTCCTACAATGAGCAGTTCTTC. Translated: CASSPWTGSYNEQFF.

This chain joins TRBV29-1 and TRBJ1-4; a weak D match, TRBD1 (6 bases). Germline values: CDR1 SQVTM, CDR2 ANQGSEA. This CDR3 region has 14 residues. V was cut by 6 bases and J by 2 bases, with 13 bases left in between. CDR3 nucleotide sequence: TGCAGCGTGGGAGGGGGGTCCACTAATGAAAAACTGTTTTTT. The encoded protein is CSVGGGSTNEKLFF.

The gene calls are TRBV28 and TRBJ1-5, with unresolved D. CDR3 size: 16 residues. V was clipped by 3 bases and J by 4 bases, with 16 bases between them. CDR1 is MDHEN and CDR2 is SYDVKM in the germline V gene. The CDR3 nucleotides read TGTGCCAGCAGTTTGCGACTTGGGAGACCTAATCAGCCCCAGCATTTT. Protein sequence: CASSLRLGRPNQPQHF.

The chain carries TRBV15 and TRBJ2-3; 9 bases agree with TRBD1. The CDR3 contains 17 residues. The V and J ends lost 0 bases and 1 base, in that order; junction bases with no gene match: 5. Germline lookup yields CDR1 LNHNV and CDR2 YYDKDF (reference sequence). In nucleotides, the CDR3 is TGTGCCACCAGCAGAGATCTACAGGGGGCACGCACAGATACGCAGTATTTT. This translates into CATSRDLQGARTDTQYF.

In its sample, this clonotype was seen a few times. The chain combines TRBV18 with TRBJ1-1; no reliable D call. This CDR3 region has 11 residues. Between the trimmed V and J ends, which lost 8 bases and 8 bases, there was a span of 12 bases. Looked up from germline, CDR1 is KGHSH and CDR2 is LQKENI. DNA for the CDR3: TGTGCCAGCGCAGAGATCGAGGAAGCTTTCTTT. It codes for CASAEIEEAFF.

Only a few counts were recorded for this clonotype. V gene TRBV4-3 combines with J gene TRBJ2-3; D possibly corresponds to TRBD2 (5 bases). Trimming removed 4 bases at V and 6 bases at J, with 14 bases between. The CDR3 is 14 residues long. Germline loops: CDR1 LGHNA, CDR2 YSLEER. CDR3 amino acids: CASSRLTGRDTQYF. CDR3 nucleotide sequence: TGCGCCAGCAGCCGACTTACGGGAAGGGATACGCAGTATTTT.

The V call is TRBV20-1, the J call TRBJ2-7; D might be TRBD1 or TRBD2, each matching 5 bases. This CDR3 contains 10 residues. CDR1 DFQATT and CDR2 SNEGSKA come from the germline V gene (reference sequence). V was cut by 8 bases and J by 3 bases, with 8 bases left in between. Here the CDR3 reads CSYGGYEQYF. For the CDR3, the DNA is TGCAGTTATGGGGGCTACGAGCAGTACTTC.

This clonotype was detected a few times. The rearrangement joins TRBV7-2 to TRBJ2-3; possibly TRBD1 for D (6 bases). V lost 5 bases and J 3 bases, leaving 18 bases between the germline ends. The germline gives CDR1 SGHTA, CDR2 FQGNSA. The CDR3 loop spans 16 amino acids. CDR3 nucleotide sequence: TGTGCCAGCAGCCATAGGGGACACCAAGGAACAGATACGCAGTATTTT. Protein product: CASSHRGHQGTDTQYF.